Below are 10 T cell receptor beta chains sequenced from a single sample in a study of cytomegalovirus exposure and HLA in healthy donors. In the PCR, 60 Vbeta and 13 Jbeta primers were used. Clones were read by immunoSEQ multiplex PCR, and TCRdb kept only the in-frame ones, dropping some. This sample carries 150,000 to 200,000 clones, roughly three quarters of them seen once, and the ten largest clones take 2% to 2.5%. Sequencing was performed on PBMCs. All receptors derive from a woman between 45 and 60 years old in good health and CMV-seronegative.

This chain uses TRBV5-8 with TRBJ2-1, with 7 bases matching TRBD2. J gave up 5 bases and V 7 bases, and 12 bases lay outside the gene matches. The CDR3 extends over 15 amino acids. Germline values: CDR1 SGHTS, CDR2 YDEGEE. CDR3 DNA: TGTGCCAGCCCCCCCGGGACTACACCCAACAATGAGCAGTTCTTC. It yields the protein CASPPGTTPNNEQFF.

This chain uses TRBV9 with TRBJ2-6, with a tentative D call TRBD2 (6 bases). Germline V gives CDR1 SGDLS, CDR2 YYNGEE. Trimming cost V 6 bases and J 1 base, with 8 bases left between them. This CDR3 region has 14 residues. In nucleotides, the CDR3 is TGTGCCAGCACCGGGGGATCTGGGGCCAACGTCCTGACTTTC. Protein: CASTGGSGANVLTF.

This chain links TRBV9 with TRBJ2-5; D possibly corresponds to TRBD2 (5 bases). This CDR3 has 12 residues. V lost 4 bases and J 7 bases, leaving 11 bases between the germline ends. CDR1 is SGDLS, CDR2 YYNGEE, per germline. CDR3: CASSPLRGTQYF. The CDR3 coding sequence is TGTGCCAGCAGCCCCCTTCGGGGGACCCAGTACTTC.

This chain uses TRBV18 with TRBJ1-4, with 8 bases fitting TRBD1. Germline V gene data show CDR1 as KGHSH and CDR2 as LQKENI. The CDR3 is 15 amino acids. Unmatched junction bases numbered 8, after V lost 4 bases and J lost 7 bases. The CDR3 here is CASSLDRGVGEKLFF. The DNA of the CDR3 is TGTGCCAGCTCACTTGACAGGGGCGTTGGTGAAAAACTGTTTTTT.

The sample holds a few counts of this clone. The chain links TRBV6-4 to TRBJ1-1, with D possibly being TRBD1 (5 bases). CDR3 length equals 15 residues. V was shortened by 6 bases and J by 1 base, with 15 bases between the two germline ends. Germline V gene data show CDR1 as MRHNA and CDR2 as SNTAGT. CDR3 DNA: TGTGCCAGCAGGAGTCGGGGGGAGGCGAACACTGAAGCTTTCTTT. Protein sequence: CASRSRGEANTEAFF.

The chain carries TRBV7-6 and TRBJ2-1; D is undetermined. CDR1 and CDR2 from the germline V gene are SGHVS and FNYEAQ. The CDR3 contains 12 residues. Trimming took off 8 bases at V and 6 bases at J, with 11 bases between the two ends. In DNA form, the CDR3 reads TGTGCCAGCTCGACAATCGGCAATGAGCAGTTCTTC. Translating gives CASSTIGNEQFF.

V and J are TRBV13 and TRBJ2-1, with 7 nucleotides matching TRBD1. Germline assignment: CDR1 PRHDT and CDR2 FYEKMQ (reference sequence). Unmatched junction bases numbered 10, after V lost 5 bases and J lost 0 bases. The CDR3 has 17 residues. CDR3 amino acids: CASSQTGAPSSYNEQFF. DNA for the CDR3: TGTGCCAGCAGCCAAACAGGGGCGCCCAGCTCCTACAATGAGCAGTTCTTC.

This sequence joins TRBV10-2 and TRBJ1-5; D is unresolved. Germline CDR1 WSHSY, CDR2 SAAADI. The CDR3 totals 14 residues. Trimming pared 0 bases from V and 0 bases from J, leaving 3 bases between. The CDR3, as DNA: TGCGCCAGCAGTGAGTCGAGTAGCAATCAGCCCCAGCATTTT. Amino acid sequence: CASSESSSNQPQHF.

This rearrangement joins TRBV27 to TRBJ2-2; no clear D gene. The CDR3 sequence is 14 residues long. Trimming pared 7 bases from V and 3 bases from J, leaving 12 bases between. The germline gives CDR1 MNHEY, CDR2 SMNVEV (reference sequence). The CDR3 loop reads CASILPKHTGELFF. The CDR3 DNA follows: TGTGCCAGCATCCTTCCTAAGCACACCGGGGAGCTGTTTTTT.

V gene TRBV28 combines with J gene TRBJ1-1; 10 positions match TRBD1. J lost 5 bases, V lost 6 bases, and 6 bases had no gene match. This CDR3 has 14 residues. CDR1 MDHEN and CDR2 SYDVKM come from the germline V gene. This CDR3 is CASSQGQGMTEAFF. The DNA of the CDR3 is TGTGCCAGCAGCCAGGGACAGGGGATGACTGAAGCTTTCTTT.